The 28 T cell receptor beta chains presented below share a single source sample, sequenced in a study of CD4 and CD8 cells across lung adenocarcinoma regions. Each CDR3 protein gets one entry after TCRdb re-called the PCR reads with MiXCR. In the table there are under 25,000 distinct CDR3 sequences, under 70% of which are singletons. Material for sequencing was CD8+ T cells from the center of a lung tumor. These receptors were collected from a female donor with lung adenocarcinoma. The CD4 and CD8 labels of this study may be unreliable.

This sequence joins TRBV15 and TRBJ2-5; D is tentatively TRBD1 or TRBD2 (6 bases each). CDR3 length: 13 amino acids. Trimming stripped 8 bases from V and 5 bases from J, with 15 bases between. Germline V lookup: CDR1 LNHNV, CDR2 YYDKDF (reference sequence). The CDR3 nucleotides are TGTGCCACCGCTGGGGGGCTAGTGGAGACCCAGTACTTC. Translating it yields CATAGGLVETQYF.

With regard to this clonotype: Germline and junction disagree at one end, which may indicate a read error. V and J are TRBV6-5 and TRBJ2-5; D possibly corresponds to TRBD1 (6 bases). CDR3 length equals 14 residues. Germline CDR1 MNHEY, CDR2 SVGAGI. The CDR3 is CAGSWGRDQDTQYF. CDR3 nucleotides: TGTGCCGGGAGTTGGGGGCGTGACCAAGATACCCAGTACTTC.

In this sample, this clonotype is medium-sized. The rearrangement joins TRBV6-5 to TRBJ1-2; D is unclear. Per germline, CDR1 MNHEY and CDR2 SVGAGI. The CDR3 has 13 amino acids. Trimming pared 2 bases from V and 8 bases from J, leaving 12 bases between. CDR3 nucleotide sequence: TGTGCCAGCAGTTACGAGGCTGGGAAAGGCTACACCTTC. This sequence encodes CASSYEAGKGYTF.

This clonotype has ten or more counts. V usage is TRBV11-2 and J usage is TRBJ1-2; D uncertain. Germline V gives CDR1 SGHAT, CDR2 FQNNGV. The CDR3 consists of 15 residues. Trimming shortened V by 6 bases and J by 3 bases, and 17 bases separated the two germline ends. The CDR3 nucleotides read TGTGCCAGCAGACCAGCCTCTTACGACTACTATGGCTACACCTTC. Amino acid sequence: CASRPASYDYYGYTF.

This clonotype was seen only a few times. The V and J genes are TRBV6-1 and TRBJ2-1, with D possibly TRBD1 on 6 matching bases. This CDR3 spans 12 amino acids. Trimming removed 10 bases from V and 7 bases from J, with 14 bases in between. Per germline, CDR1 MNHNS and CDR2 SASEGT. The CDR3 DNA follows: TGTGCCACTAACAGGGTGAGGAATGAGCAGTTCTTC. Protein: CATNRVRNEQFF.

In its sample, this clonotype was seen a few times. This chain connects TRBV11-3 to TRBJ2-1; no firm D call. The CDR3 totals 14 residues. Per the germline V gene, CDR1 is SGHNT and CDR2 is YENEEA. Trimming took off 8 bases at V and 12 bases at J, with 23 bases between the two ends. The CDR3 DNA reads as TGTGCCAGCCAGAAAAAGCCCCCGACTGAAAGGCAGTTCTTC. The encoded protein is CASQKKPPTERQFF.

Concerning this clonotype: Germline and junction disagree at one end, which may indicate a read error. The chain joins TRBV10-3 to TRBJ2-3; the D gene is possibly TRBD2 (5 bases). The CDR3 sequence is 13 residues long. Germline V gives CDR1 ENHRY, CDR2 SYGVKD. The CDR3 nucleotides are TGTGCCATCCGTGGTGGGAGCACAGAGGAGCAGTTTTTT. Residues: CAIRGGSTEEQFF.

This chain uses TRBV14 with TRBJ2-1; TRBD2 matches at 11 bases. Germline V lookup: CDR1 SGHDN, CDR2 FVKESK. This CDR3 spans 15 amino acids. V lost 4 bases, J lost 6 bases, and 5 bases stayed unmatched. CDR3 coding DNA: TGTGCCAGCAGCCGGACTAGCGGGCTTGTCAATGAGCAGTTCTTC. This codes for CASSRTSGLVNEQFF. Variable domain in full (rest from reference TRBV14 and TRBJ2-1): EAGVTQFPSHSVIEKGQTVTLRCDPISGHDNLYWYRRVMGKEIKFLLHFVKESKQDESGMPNNRFLAERTGGTYSTLKVQPAELEDSGVYFCASSRTSGLVNEQFFGPGTRLTVL.

Only a few counts were recorded for this clonotype. The chain combines TRBV28 with TRBJ2-2, with a weak D call TRBD1 (6 bases). The CDR3 sequence is 16 residues long. Trimming pared 5 bases from V and 4 bases from J, leaving 17 bases between. Per germline, CDR1 MDHEN and CDR2 SYDVKM. The CDR3 here is CASSDGNRVGTGELFF. DNA for the CDR3: TGTGCCAGCAGTGACGGGAACAGGGTCGGCACCGGGGAGCTGTTTTTT.

There are many counts of this clonotype. The DNA for the CDR3 is TGTGCCATCAGTGAACCGACTCTACGGGAGACCCAGTACTTC. Protein sequence: CAISEPTLRETQYF. The chain employs TRBV10-3 and TRBJ2-5, with D uncertain. Per the germline V gene, CDR1 is ENHRY and CDR2 is SYGVKD. This CDR3 comprises 14 residues. Trimming stripped 3 bases from V and 5 bases from J, with 13 bases between.

The J gene is TRBJ2-4, the V gene TRBV10-2; no clear D gene. Germline V gives CDR1 WSHSY, CDR2 SAAADI. The CDR3 loop spans 14 amino acids. Deletions cut 11 bases from V and 13 bases from J, with 27 bases between. CDR3 sequence reads: CAVTGRRDQNTQYF. CDR3 coding DNA: TGCGCCGTCACGGGCAGGCGAGACCAAAATACGCAGTACTTC.

The gene calls are TRBV5-1 and TRBJ1-1, with D possibly being TRBD1 (5 bases). Germline V lookup: CDR1 SGHRS, CDR2 YFSETQ. With 0 bases removed from V and 8 bases from J, the gap between germline ends came to 14 bases. The CDR3 spans 14 residues. For the CDR3, the DNA is TGCGCCAGCAGCTTGGGAGGGGATGGCAGGGAAGCTTTCTTT. Amino acid sequence: CASSLGGDGREAFF. Variable domain in full (rest from reference TRBV5-1 and TRBJ1-1): KAGVTQTPRYLIKTRGQQVTLSCSPISGHRSVSWYQQTPGQGLQFLFEYFSETQRNKGNFPGRFSGRQFSNSRSEMNVSTLELGDSALYLCASSLGGDGREAFFGQGTRLTVV.

Regarding this clonotype: One end of the junction varies from germline; a read error may be responsible. This chain uses TRBV27 with TRBJ2-4; D could derive from TRBD1 or TRBD2 (5 bases each). The CDR3 runs to 15 residues. Germline CDR1 is MNHEY and CDR2 is SMNVEV (reference sequence). The CDR3 nucleotides read TGTTGCAGCGTTCCGGGGCTGTGGGCCAAAGACATTCAGTACTTC. It codes for CCSVPGLWAKDIQYF.

This rearrangement joins TRBV6-1 to TRBJ2-5; 12 bases map to TRBD2. Judging by the DNA end, TRBJ2-7 fits better; the J call may be wrong. CDR1 and CDR2 (germline): MNHNS, SASEGT. The CDR3 runs 15 residues. The CDR3 loop is CASMTPGLAGHEQYF. The CDR3 coding sequence is TGTGCCAGCATGACCCCGGGACTAGCGGGCCACGAGCAGTACTTC.

In this sample, this clonotype is medium-sized. The chain links TRBV6-5 to TRBJ1-2, with D uncertain. The CDR3 runs 13 residues. Trimming left V 10 bases short and J 5 bases short, with 17 bases between. The V gene's germline CDR1 is MNHEY and CDR2 SVGAGI. CDR3 residues: CATRSGPQYGYTF. CDR3 nucleotide sequence: TGTGCCACCCGATCCGGGCCACAGTATGGCTACACCTTC.

A few counts support this clonotype. The genes are TRBV6-1 and TRBJ2-2; TRBD2 is a possible D gene (5 bases). Germline CDR1 reads MNHNS; CDR2 reads SASEGT. Trimming took off 3 bases at V and 5 bases at J, with 13 bases between the two ends. This CDR3 contains 15 residues. As DNA, the CDR3 is TGTGCCAGCAGTGAGGGCGCGGGTTGGACCGGGGAGCTGTTTTTT. Encoded protein: CASSEGAGWTGELFF.

The genes are TRBV11-2 and TRBJ1-6; D possibly corresponds to TRBD1 (5 bases). CDR3 length: 14 amino acids. The germline V gene has CDR1 SGHAT and CDR2 FQNNGV. The germline V and J ends were trimmed by 1 base and 8 bases, with 9 bases remaining between them. This CDR3 is CASSLGQKDSPLHF. The CDR3 DNA reads as TGTGCCAGCAGCTTAGGACAGAAAGATTCACCCCTCCACTTT.

The V gene is TRBV27, the J gene TRBJ2-3; D is undetermined. CDR3 size: 16 residues. CDR1 MNHEY and CDR2 SMNVEV come from the germline V gene (reference sequence). Trimming shortened V by 3 bases and J by 0 bases, and 13 bases separated the two germline ends. CDR3 nucleotides: TGTGCCAGCAGTTTTAGTGGATTGACTAGCACAGATACGCAGTATTTT. It translates to CASSFSGLTSTDTQYF.

Regarding this clonotype: One end of the junction is discordant with germline, which a read error may explain. The chain combines TRBV27 with TRBJ2-5, with 7 bases that match TRBD2. CDR1 is MNHEY and CDR2 is SMNVEV in the germline V gene (reference sequence). The CDR3 sequence is 15 residues long. The CDR3, as DNA: TGTGCCAGGGGGCAGCGGGGCGGTCACACAGAGACCCAGTATTTC. It encodes CARGQRGGHTETQYF.

J is TRBJ2-5 and V is TRBV29-1; 7 positions agree with TRBD2. CDR3 length: 12 residues. The junction had 10 bases not matched to a gene; V was cut back by 7 bases and J by 8 bases. Germline CDR1 and CDR2: SQVTM and ANQGSEA. CDR3 loop: CSGLMPGGTQYF. The CDR3 DNA reads TGCAGCGGATTGATGCCGGGAGGAACCCAGTACTTC.

V gene TRBV5-1 combines with J gene TRBJ2-1, with 9 bases that match TRBD2. Losses at the gene ends were 0 bases for V and 8 bases for J; bases not matched to a gene: 9. Per germline, CDR1 SGHRS and CDR2 YFSETQ. This CDR3 comprises 16 residues. CDR3 sequence reads: CASSLDAREGRDEQFF. The CDR3 bases are TGCGCCAGCAGCTTGGATGCGCGGGAGGGCCGAGATGAGCAGTTCTTC.

This chain connects TRBV7-3 to TRBJ2-2; 7 nucleotides match TRBD2. The germline CDR1 and CDR2 sequences are SGHTA and FQGTGA. Trimming removed 0 bases from V and 3 bases from J; junction bases left unmatched: 7. The CDR3 runs to 17 residues. CDR3 residues: CASSLTSSGRDTGELFF. The CDR3 DNA follows: TGTGCCAGCAGCTTAACATCTAGTGGGAGGGACACCGGGGAGCTGTTTTTT.

This clonotype was seen more than once but under ten times. The chain uses TRBV10-2 and TRBJ2-5, with D unclear. Germline V CDR1 and CDR2: WSHSY, SAAADI. V was cut by 2 bases and J by 0 bases, with 7 bases left in between. This CDR3 has 14 residues. CDR3 protein: CASSESGYQETQYF. CDR3 DNA: TGCGCCAGCAGTGAGAGTGGGTACCAAGAGACCCAGTACTTC.

As regards this clonotype: A single base separates this from a much larger clone, so it may be a read error. The rearrangement joins TRBV5-1 to TRBJ2-5, with TRBD1 matching 7 bases. CDR1 and CDR2 from the germline V gene are SGHRS and YFSETQ. The CDR3 consists of 14 residues. J lost 11 bases, V lost 7 bases, and 17 bases had no gene match. The CDR3 loop is CASSRDSTYNEQYF. The CDR3 DNA is TGCGCCAGCTCCCGGGACAGTACCTACAATGAGCAGTACTTC. The variable domain in full, completed from reference TRBV5-1 and TRBJ2-5, reads KAGVTQTPRYLIKTRGQQVTLSCSPISGHRSVSWYQQTPGQGLQFLFEYFSETQRNKGNFPGRFSGRQFSNSRSEMNVSTLELGDSALYLCASSRDSTYNEQYFGPGTRLLVL.

To note about this clonotype: At one of its ends the junction is not consistent with the germline gene, which may arise from a read error. The chain joins TRBV27 to TRBJ2-4; D not certain. This CDR3 has 11 amino acids. Germline V gene lookup returns CDR1 MNHEY and CDR2 SMNVEV (reference sequence). In DNA form, the CDR3 reads TGTGCCAGCGGTCCTCAAAACATTCAGTACTTT. It codes for CASGPQNIQYF.

The rearrangement joins TRBV10-3 to TRBJ2-4; 9 positions agree with TRBD1. The J call may be wrong; the DNA end is better matched by TRBJ2-5. The CDR3 has 14 residues. Germline CDR1 and CDR2: ENHRY and SYGVKD. The CDR3 reads CATKVPGQGKTQYF. Here the CDR3 DNA reads TGTGCCACCAAGGTCCCGGGACAGGGAAAGACCCAGTACTTC.

The chain couples TRBV10-1 to TRBJ2-3; D ambiguous. V lost 10 bases, J lost 9 bases, and 20 bases lay in between. The CDR3 has 13 residues. Germline V gene data show CDR1 as WNHNN and CDR2 as SYGVQD (reference sequence). The CDR3: CATRLRAKNTQYF. The CDR3 DNA reads as TGCGCCACGAGGCTAAGAGCGAAAAACACGCAGTATTTT.

This chain links TRBV6-5 with TRBJ2-1; 7 bases are a match to TRBD2. Gene TRBJ2-5 matches the end of the DNA better, so the J call may be wrong. CDR3 length: 17 amino acids. Germline lookup yields CDR1 MNHEY and CDR2 SVGAGI. CDR3 nucleotides: TGTGCCAGCAGTTGGGGTTTCCTGCGGGAGTGGCGGGAGACCCAGTACTTC. Translating gives CASSWGFLREWRETQYF.